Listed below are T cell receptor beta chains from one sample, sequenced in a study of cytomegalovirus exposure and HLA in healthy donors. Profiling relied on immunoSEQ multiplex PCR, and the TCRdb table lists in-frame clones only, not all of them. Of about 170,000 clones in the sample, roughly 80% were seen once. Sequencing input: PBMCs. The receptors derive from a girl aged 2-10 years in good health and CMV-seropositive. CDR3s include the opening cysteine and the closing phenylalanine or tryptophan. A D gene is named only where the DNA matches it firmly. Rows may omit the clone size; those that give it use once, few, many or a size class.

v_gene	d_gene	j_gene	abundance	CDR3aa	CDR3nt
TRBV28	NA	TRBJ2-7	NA	CASSLLSEQYF	TGTGCCAGCAGTTTATTGTCGGAGCAGTACTTC
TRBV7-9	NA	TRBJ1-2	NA	CASNLPPRSTNYGYTF	TGTGCCAGCAATCTTCCCCCCCGTTCTACTAACTATGGCTACACCTTC
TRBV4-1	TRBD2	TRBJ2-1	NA	CASSQAGGFYNEQFF	TGCGCCAGCAGCCAAGCGGGGGGGTTTTACAATGAGCAGTTCTTC
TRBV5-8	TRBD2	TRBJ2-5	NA	CASSSSLAGVRETQYF	TGTGCCAGCAGCTCGTCGTTAGCGGGAGTACGAGAGACCCAGTACTTC
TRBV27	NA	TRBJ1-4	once	CASSWGRGEKLFF	TGTGCCAGCAGTTGGGGGAGGGGGGAAAAACTGTTTTTT
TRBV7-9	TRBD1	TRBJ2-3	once	CASSSGQGTDTQYF	TGTGCCAGCAGCTCTGGACAGGGCACAGATACGCAGTATTTT
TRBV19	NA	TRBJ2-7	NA	CASSIRGSNEQYF	TGTGCCAGTAGTATCAGAGGGAGCAACGAGCAGTACTTC
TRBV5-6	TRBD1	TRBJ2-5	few	CASSSSGGIETQYF	TGTGCCAGCAGCTCCTCAGGGGGAATAGAGACCCAGTACTTC
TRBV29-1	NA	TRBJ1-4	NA	CSVLSGPHEKLFF	TGCAGCGTTCTGAGCGGTCCCCATGAAAAACTGTTTTTT
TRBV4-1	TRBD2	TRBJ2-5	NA	CASSGRASRETQYF	TGCGCCAGTAGCGGGAGGGCCTCCCGGGAGACCCAGTACTTC
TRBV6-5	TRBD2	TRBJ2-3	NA	CASSYSGGAYTQYF	TGTGCCAGCAGTTACTCCGGGGGGGCCTATACGCAGTATTTT
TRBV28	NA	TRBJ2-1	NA	CASSSSGWGRYNEQFF	TGTGCCAGCAGTTCCTCCGGTTGGGGCCGCTACAATGAGCAGTTCTTC
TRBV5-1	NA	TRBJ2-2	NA	CASSPDKIDTGELFF	TGCGCCAGCAGCCCTGACAAAATCGACACCGGGGAGCTGTTTTTT
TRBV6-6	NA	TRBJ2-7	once	CASSYHPGNYEQYF	TGTGCCAGCAGTTACCATCCAGGGAATTACGAGCAGTACTTC
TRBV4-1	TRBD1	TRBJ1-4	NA	CASSQAQGANEKLFF	TGCGCCAGCAGCCAAGCCCAGGGGGCAAATGAAAAACTGTTTTTT
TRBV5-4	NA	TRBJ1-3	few	CASSFVGGNTIYF	TGTGCCAGCAGCTTCGTCGGTGGAAACACCATATATTTT
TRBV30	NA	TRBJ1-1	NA	CAWNRYNTEAFF	TGTGCCTGGAACAGGTATAACACTGAAGCTTTCTTT
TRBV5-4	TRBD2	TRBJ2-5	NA	CASSLVASGRGTQYF	TGTGCCAGCAGCTTGGTTGCTAGCGGGAGGGGGACCCAGTACTTC
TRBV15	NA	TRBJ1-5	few	CATSRVPGRRQPQHF	TGTGCCACCAGCAGAGTACCGGGGAGGCGACAGCCCCAGCATTTT
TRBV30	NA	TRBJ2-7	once	CAWSDGGHRCEQYF	TGTGCCTGGAGTGACGGAGGGCATAGGTGCGAGCAGTACTTC
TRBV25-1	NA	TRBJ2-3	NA	CASQPLATLMQDTQYF	TGTGCCAGCCAGCCTCTAGCGACTTTAATGCAAGATACGCAGTATTTT
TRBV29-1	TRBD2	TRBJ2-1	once	CSVVLAGGYNEQFF	TGCAGCGTTGTACTAGCGGGAGGTTACAATGAGCAGTTCTTC
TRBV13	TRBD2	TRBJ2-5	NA	CASSLGRGGQETQYF	TGTGCCAGCAGCTTAGGCCGGGGGGGCCAAGAGACCCAGTACTTC
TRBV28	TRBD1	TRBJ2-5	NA	CASSLVDRGAQYF	TGTGCCAGCAGTTTGGTGGACAGGGGGGCCCAGTACTTC
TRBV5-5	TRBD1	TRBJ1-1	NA	CASSLRYRGLNTEAFF	TGTGCCAGCAGCTTGAGATACAGGGGGCTGAACACTGAAGCTTTCTTT
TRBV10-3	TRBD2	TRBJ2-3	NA	CAISASAGGGADTQYF	TGTGCCATCAGTGCCTCAGCGGGAGGGGGCGCAGATACGCAGTATTTT
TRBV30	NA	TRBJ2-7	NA	CAWSGQVSTYEQYF	TGTGCCTGGAGTGGACAGGTCTCTACCTACGAGCAGTACTTC
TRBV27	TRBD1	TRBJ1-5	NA	CASSHHRGQGSNQPQHF	TGTGCCAGCAGCCACCACAGGGGGCAAGGTAGCAATCAGCCCCAGCATTTT
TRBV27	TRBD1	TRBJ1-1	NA	CASSWTGGTEAFF	TGTGCCAGCAGTTGGACAGGGGGCACTGAAGCTTTCTTT
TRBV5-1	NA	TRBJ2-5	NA	CASSLESRGETQYF	TGCGCCAGCAGCTTGGAGTCTAGGGGGGAGACCCAGTACTTC
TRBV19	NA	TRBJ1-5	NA	CASSLGGYQPQHF	TGTGCCAGTAGTCTGGGGGGATATCAGCCCCAGCATTTT
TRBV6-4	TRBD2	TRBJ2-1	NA	CASSDVYLAGGPNEQFF	TGTGCCAGCAGTGACGTGTATTTAGCGGGAGGGCCCAATGAGCAGTTCTTC
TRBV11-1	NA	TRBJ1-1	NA	CASSLAGGSTEAFF	TGTGCCAGCAGCTTGGCCGGAGGGAGCACTGAAGCTTTCTTT
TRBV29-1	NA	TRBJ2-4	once	CSVEEYRPGQKNIQYF	TGCAGCGTTGAAGAATATCGGCCAGGGCAAAAAAACATTCAGTACTTC
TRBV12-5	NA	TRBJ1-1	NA	CASGPYRTDHTEAFF	TGTGCTAGTGGCCCATATAGGACAGACCACACTGAAGCTTTCTTT
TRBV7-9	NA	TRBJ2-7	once	CSSTPMGLDPSYEQYF	TGTTCCAGCACTCCAATGGGGCTCGACCCATCCTACGAGCAGTACTTC
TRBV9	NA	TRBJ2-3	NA	CASSVSGVSTDTQYF	TGTGCCAGCAGCGTTTCCGGGGTGAGCACAGATACGCAGTATTTT
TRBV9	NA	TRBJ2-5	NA	CASSSPGQETQYF	TGTGCCAGCAGCTCCCCAGGACAAGAGACCCAGTACTTC
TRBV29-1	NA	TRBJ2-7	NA	CSVGSKSYEQYF	TGCAGCGTTGGTTCTAAGTCCTACGAGCAGTACTTC
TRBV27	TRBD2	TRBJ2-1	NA	CASSSSGFYNEQFF	TGTGCCAGCAGTTCTAGCGGATTCTACAATGAGCAGTTCTTC
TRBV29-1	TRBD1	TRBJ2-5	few	CSVRILQGPETQYF	TGCAGCGTCCGCATCTTACAGGGGCCGGAGACCCAGTACTTC
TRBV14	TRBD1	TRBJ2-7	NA	CASGQGGGYEQYF	TGTGCCAGTGGACAGGGGGGAGGCTACGAGCAGTACTTC